The source of this T cell receptor (beta chain) is a study of shared clonotypes between healthy human individuals. Study-wide results and caveats: Clonotype sharing across donors was expected to vary with sequencing depth. Estimated clonotype richness was generally higher in naive than memory subsets. Tissue TCR repertoires likely differ from these blood-only repertoires.

Methods used by the authors: ImmunoSEQ only sent back junction sequences with no quality scores, so filtering was done differently. Data came from immunoSEQ multiplex PCR; TCRdb stores just in-frame clones and leaves some out. V, J and clone size are taken as reported in that table, and D and trimming were inferred from the DNA itself. This sample has millions of clones; approximately 94% occur once, and the top ten carry 0.85% to 1.2%. Trimming left V 7 bases short and J 0 bases short, with 12 bases between. Germline V gene data show CDR1 as SEHNR and CDR2 as FQNEAQ (reference sequence). The CDR3 runs 14 residues. As defined, naive CD8 cells were CD45RO-negative and positively selected for CCR7, with terminally differentiated effector memory CD45RA+ cells excluded. To note about this clone: Antigen unknown.

The TCR originated in a man aged 18 to 30 in good health. The material sequenced was naive CD8+ T cells sorted from blood. This chain uses TRBV7-9 with TRBJ1-1, with D possibly being TRBD1 (5 bases). CDR3 amino acids: CASTTGHMNTEAFF. CDR3 in DNA: TGTGCCAGCACCACGGGGCATATGAACACTGAAGCTTTCTTT.